This TCR beta chain is from a study of cytomegalovirus exposure and HLA in healthy donors. Looking at the study overall: Earlier sequencing of some 170 million T cells yielded 90 million to 140 million unique TCR beta sequences.

Study findings and constraints: Generally TCR sequences proved uncommon, though certain public TCRs appeared in numerous donors. The sole available immune exposure information was CMV serostatus. Follow-up analysis later connected one missense variant in DCLRE1C with trimming of TCR beta V- and J-genes.

This PCR relied on a set of 60 Vbeta primers and 13 Jbeta primers. The data were produced by immunoSEQ multiplex PCR, yet TCRdb's version contains in-frame clones alone and is incomplete. Among about 150,000 clones listed, 60% to 80% were seen once. As regards this clone: Its antigen remains unknown.

Sequenced material: PBMCs. The receptor's source is a woman in her twenties or thirties in good health and CMV-seronegative.

The CDR3 DNA follows: TGTGCCAGTCAAGGGGGGGGTTGGCAGCCCCAGCATTTT. Translated, it gives CASQGGGWQPQHF. V usage is TRBV19 and J usage is TRBJ1-5; TRBD1 might be the D (6 bases). CDR3 length: 13 residues. Germline-derived CDR1 and CDR2 are LNHDA and SQIVND (reference sequence). V gave up 8 bases and J gave up 7 bases, with 15 bases separating them.